The entry below describes one T cell receptor (beta chain). V lost 1 base to trimming and J lost 0 bases, with 10 bases between them. Looked up from germline, CDR1 is LGHNA and CDR2 is YNFKEQ. The CDR3 has 16 amino acids. This sample was taken from a study of blood T cell repertoires in COVID-19. Original analysis: Quantification of nucleated cells was approximated via reference gene primer amplification. Repertoires were generated with immunoSEQ multiplex PCR, while TCRdb's copy carries only in-frame clones and drops some. V, J and clone size are taken as reported in that table, and D and trimming were inferred from the DNA itself. The table has about 310,000 clones, roughly 87% seen once. The study recruited people aged roughly 18 to 100 years across approximately 23 US areas. Cohort allocation depended upon clinical history that participants reported. The recovered donors of Cohort 3 showed two negative PCRs, clearance, or symptom resolution.

The sequenced material came from PBMCs or T cells enriched from blood (not recorded which). The TCR was taken from a woman younger than 30 who had recovered from COVID-19. The genes are TRBV4-2 and TRBJ2-1; TRBD2 is a possible D gene (5 bases). CDR3 DNA: TGTGCCAGCAGCCAAGTGCTAGCAAGCTCCTACAATGAGCAGTTCTTC. Translated: CASSQVLASSYNEQFF.